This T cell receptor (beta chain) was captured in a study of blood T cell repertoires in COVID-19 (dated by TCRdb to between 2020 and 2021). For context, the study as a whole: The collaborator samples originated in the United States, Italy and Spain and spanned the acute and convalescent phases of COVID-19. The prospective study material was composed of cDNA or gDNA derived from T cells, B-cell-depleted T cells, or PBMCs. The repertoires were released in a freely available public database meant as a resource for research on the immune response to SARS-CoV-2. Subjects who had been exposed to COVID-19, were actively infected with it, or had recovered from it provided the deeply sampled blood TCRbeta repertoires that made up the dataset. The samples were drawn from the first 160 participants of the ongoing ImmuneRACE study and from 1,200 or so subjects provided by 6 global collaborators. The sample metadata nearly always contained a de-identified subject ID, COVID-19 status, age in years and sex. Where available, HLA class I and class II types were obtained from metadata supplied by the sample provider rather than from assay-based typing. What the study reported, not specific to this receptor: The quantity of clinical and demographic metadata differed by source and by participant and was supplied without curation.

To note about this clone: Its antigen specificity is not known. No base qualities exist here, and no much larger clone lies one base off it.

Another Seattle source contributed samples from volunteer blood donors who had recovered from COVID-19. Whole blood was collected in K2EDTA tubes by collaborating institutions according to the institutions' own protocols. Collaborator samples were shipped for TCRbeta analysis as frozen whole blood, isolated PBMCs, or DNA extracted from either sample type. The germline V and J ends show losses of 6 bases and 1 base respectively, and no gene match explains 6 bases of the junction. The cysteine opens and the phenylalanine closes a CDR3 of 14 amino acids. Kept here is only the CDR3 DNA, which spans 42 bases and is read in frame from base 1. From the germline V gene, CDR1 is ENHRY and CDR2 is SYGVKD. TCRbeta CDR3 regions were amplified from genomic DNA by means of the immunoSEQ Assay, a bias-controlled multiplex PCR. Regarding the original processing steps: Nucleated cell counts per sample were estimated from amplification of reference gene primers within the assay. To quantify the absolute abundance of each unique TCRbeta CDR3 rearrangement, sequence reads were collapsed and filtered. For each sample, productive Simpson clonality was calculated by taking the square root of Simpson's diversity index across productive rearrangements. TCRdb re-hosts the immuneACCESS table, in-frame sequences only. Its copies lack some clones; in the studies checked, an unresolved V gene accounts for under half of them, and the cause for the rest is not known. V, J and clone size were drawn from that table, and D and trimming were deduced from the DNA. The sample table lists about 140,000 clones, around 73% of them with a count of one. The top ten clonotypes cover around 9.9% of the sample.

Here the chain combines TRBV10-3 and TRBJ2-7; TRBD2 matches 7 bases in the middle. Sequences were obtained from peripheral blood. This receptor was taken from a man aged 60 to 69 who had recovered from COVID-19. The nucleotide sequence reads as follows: TGTGCCATCAGGGCTAGCGGCTATTCCTACGAGCAGTACTTC. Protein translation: CAIRASGYSYEQYF.